This TCR beta chain was recovered during a study of CD8 T cells in Susac syndrome. Roughly 0.5 to 1 ug RNA was reverse transcribed with random hexamers. By means of immunoSEQ multiplex PCR, TCR beta CDR3 spanning 54 Vbeta and 13 Jbeta underwent amplification. TCRdb re-called the immunoSEQ multiplex PCR reads through MiXCR, storing one row per CDR3 protein. Found here are under 150,000 distinct CDR3 sequences, around 75% of them singletons; the top ten hold roughly 0.5%. The V end was cut by 5 bases, the J end by 0 bases, with 13 bases between. There are 16 residues in the CDR3. Germline values: CDR1 MNHEY, CDR2 SMNVEV (reference sequence). Sequencing of TCR beta drew on CD8+ and CD4+ T cells from blood. This clonotype was recorded only once.

Sequenced: CD8+ T cells from PBMCs. This clonotype originated in a human donor with multiple sclerosis. The V gene is TRBV27, the J gene TRBJ2-2; D not certain. Written as DNA, the CDR3 is TGTGCCAGCAGTGGGTTGTTAGCAGCGAACACCGGGGAGCTGTTTTTT. This gives the protein CASSGLLAANTGELFF.